This TCR beta chain was documented in a study of blood T cell repertoires in COVID-19. On the study more broadly: Specimens from acute and convalescent COVID-19 originated in the United States, Italy and Spain. From T cells, B-cell-depleted T cells, or PBMCs came the material, which was cDNA or gDNA.

Original analysis: Estimation of nucleated cell counts relied on the amplification of reference gene primers. Sequencing used immunoSEQ multiplex PCR; TCRdb keeps in-frame clones, though not all of them. The DNA gave D and trimming, while V, J and clone size come from that table. Among 140,000 or so clones, 90% were seen once, and the ten largest hold roughly 9.6%. Germline trimming cut 6 bases from V and 0 bases from J; bases unmatched to any gene: 16. The CDR3 length is 19 residues. In germline, CDR1 is KGHSH, CDR2 LQKENI. This sequence originates from a woman aged 80 or over with acute or convalescent COVID-19. V usage is TRBV18 and J usage is TRBJ1-3, with 8 nucleotides matching TRBD1. The sequenced material came from peripheral blood. CDR3 in amino acids: CASSPGTGIASLSGNTIYF. The CDR3 nucleotides are TGTGCCAGCTCCCCCGGGACAGGAATTGCCTCGCTCTCTGGAAACACCATATATTTT.